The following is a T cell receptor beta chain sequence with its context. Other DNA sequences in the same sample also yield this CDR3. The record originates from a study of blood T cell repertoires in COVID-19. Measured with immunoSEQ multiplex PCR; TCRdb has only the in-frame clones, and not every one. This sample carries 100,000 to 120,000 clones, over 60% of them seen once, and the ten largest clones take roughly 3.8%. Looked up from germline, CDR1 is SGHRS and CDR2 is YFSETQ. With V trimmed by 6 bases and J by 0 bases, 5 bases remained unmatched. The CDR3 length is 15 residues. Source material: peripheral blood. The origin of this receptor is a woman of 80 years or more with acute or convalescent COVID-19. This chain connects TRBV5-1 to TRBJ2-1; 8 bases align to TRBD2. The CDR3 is CASTTGTSSYNEQFF. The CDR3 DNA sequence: TGCGCCAGCACGACCGGGACTAGCTCCTACAATGAGCAGTTCTTC.